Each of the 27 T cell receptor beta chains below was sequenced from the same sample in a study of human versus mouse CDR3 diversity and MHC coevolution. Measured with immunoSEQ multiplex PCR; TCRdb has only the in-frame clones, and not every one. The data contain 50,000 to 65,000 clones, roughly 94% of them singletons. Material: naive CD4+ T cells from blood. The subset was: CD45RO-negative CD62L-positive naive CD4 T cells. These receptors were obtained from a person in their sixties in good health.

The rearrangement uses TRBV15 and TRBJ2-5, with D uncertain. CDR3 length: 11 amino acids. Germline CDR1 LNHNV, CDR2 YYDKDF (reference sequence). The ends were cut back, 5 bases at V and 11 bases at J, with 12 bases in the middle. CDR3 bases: TGTGCCACCAGCCCCCCCCCGGAGCAGTACTTC. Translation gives CATSPPPEQYF.

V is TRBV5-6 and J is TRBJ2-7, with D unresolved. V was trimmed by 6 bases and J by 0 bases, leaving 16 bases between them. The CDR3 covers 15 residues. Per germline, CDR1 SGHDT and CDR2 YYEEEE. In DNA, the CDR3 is TGTGCCAGCATAGGCAGGTTACCCAGCTCCTACGAGCAGTACTTC. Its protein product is CASIGRLPSSYEQYF.

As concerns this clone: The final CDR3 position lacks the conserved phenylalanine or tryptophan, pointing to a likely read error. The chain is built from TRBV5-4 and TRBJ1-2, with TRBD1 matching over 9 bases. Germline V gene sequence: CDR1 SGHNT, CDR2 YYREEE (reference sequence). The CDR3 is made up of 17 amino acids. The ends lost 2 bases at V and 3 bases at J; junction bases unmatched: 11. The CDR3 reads CASSLDTGGLSYYGYTL. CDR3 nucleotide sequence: TGTGCCAGCAGCTTAGATACAGGGGGCTTGTCTTACTATGGCTACACCCTC.

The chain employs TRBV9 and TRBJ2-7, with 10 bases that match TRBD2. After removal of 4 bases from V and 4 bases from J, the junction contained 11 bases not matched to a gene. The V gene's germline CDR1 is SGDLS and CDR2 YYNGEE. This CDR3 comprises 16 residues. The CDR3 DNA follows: TGTGCCAGCAGCCGAATAGCGGGAGGAACAGGATACGAGCAGTACTTC. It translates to CASSRIAGGTGYEQYF. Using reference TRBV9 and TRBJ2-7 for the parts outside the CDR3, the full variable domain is DSGVTQTPKHLITATGQRVTLRCSPRSGDLSVYWYQQSLDQGLQFLIQYYNGEERAKGNILERFSAQQFPDLHSELNLSSLELGDSALYFCASSRIAGGTGYEQYFGPGTRLTVT.

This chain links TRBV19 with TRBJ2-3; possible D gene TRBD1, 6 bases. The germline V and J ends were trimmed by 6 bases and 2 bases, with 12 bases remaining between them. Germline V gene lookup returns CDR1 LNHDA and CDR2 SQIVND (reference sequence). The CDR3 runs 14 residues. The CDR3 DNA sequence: TGTGCCAGTAGCGTTACAGGGATCACAGATACGCAGTATTTT. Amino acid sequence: CASSVTGITDTQYF.

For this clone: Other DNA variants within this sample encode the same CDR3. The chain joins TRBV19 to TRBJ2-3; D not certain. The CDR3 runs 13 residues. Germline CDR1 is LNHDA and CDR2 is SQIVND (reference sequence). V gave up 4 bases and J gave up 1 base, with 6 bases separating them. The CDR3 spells CASSTTGTDTQYF. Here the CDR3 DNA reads TGTGCCAGTAGTACTACAGGCACAGATACGCAGTATTTT.

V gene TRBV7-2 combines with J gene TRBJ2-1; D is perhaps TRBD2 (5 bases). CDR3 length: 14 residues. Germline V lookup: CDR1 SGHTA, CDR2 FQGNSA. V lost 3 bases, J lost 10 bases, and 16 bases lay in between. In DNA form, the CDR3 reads TGTGCCAGCAGCTTTCCCCAACTAGATCGGGAGCAGTTCTTC. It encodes CASSFPQLDREQFF.

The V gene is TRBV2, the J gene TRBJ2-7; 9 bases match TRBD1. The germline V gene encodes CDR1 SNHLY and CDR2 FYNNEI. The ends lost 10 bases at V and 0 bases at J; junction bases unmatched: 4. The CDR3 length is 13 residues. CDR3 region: CATSTGGSYEQYF. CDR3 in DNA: TGTGCCACCTCGACAGGGGGCTCCTACGAGCAGTACTTC.

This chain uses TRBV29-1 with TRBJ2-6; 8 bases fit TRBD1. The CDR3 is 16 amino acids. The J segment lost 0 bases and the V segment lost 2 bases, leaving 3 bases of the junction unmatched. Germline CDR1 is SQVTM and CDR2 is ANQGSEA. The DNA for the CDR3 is TGCAGCGTTGAACCAGGGGGCACCTCTGGGGCCAACGTCCTGACTTTC. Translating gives CSVEPGGTSGANVLTF.

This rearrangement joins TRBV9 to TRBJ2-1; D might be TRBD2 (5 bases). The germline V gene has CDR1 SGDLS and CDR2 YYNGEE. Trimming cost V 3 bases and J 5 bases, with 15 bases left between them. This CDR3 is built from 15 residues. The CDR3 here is CASSAETTRDNEQFF. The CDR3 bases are TGTGCCAGCAGCGCCGAGACCACTAGGGACAATGAGCAGTTCTTC.

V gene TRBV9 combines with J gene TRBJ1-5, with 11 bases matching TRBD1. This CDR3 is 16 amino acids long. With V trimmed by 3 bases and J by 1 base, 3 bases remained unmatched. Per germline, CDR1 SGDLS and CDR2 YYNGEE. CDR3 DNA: TGTGCCAGCAGCGCCGGACAGGGGGCAAGCAATCAGCCCCAGCATTTT. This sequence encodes CASSAGQGASNQPQHF. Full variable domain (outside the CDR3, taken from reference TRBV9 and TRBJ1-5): DSGVTQTPKHLITATGQRVTLRCSPRSGDLSVYWYQQSLDQGLQFLIQYYNGEERAKGNILERFSAQQFPDLHSELNLSSLELGDSALYFCASSAGQGASNQPQHFGDGTRLSIL.

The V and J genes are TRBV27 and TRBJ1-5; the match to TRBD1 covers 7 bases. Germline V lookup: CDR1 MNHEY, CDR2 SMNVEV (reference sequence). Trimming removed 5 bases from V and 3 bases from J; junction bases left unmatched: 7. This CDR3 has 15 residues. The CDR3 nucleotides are TGTGCCAGCAGTAACAGGGGTTTAAACAATCAGCCCCAGCATTTT. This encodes CASSNRGLNNQPQHF.

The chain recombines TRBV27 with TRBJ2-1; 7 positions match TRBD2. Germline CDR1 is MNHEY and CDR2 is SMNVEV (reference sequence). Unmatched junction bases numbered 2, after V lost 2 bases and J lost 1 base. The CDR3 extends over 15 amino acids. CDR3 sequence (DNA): TGTGCCAGCAGTTTAACTAGCGAGTCCTACAATGAGCAGTTCTTC. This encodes CASSLTSESYNEQFF.

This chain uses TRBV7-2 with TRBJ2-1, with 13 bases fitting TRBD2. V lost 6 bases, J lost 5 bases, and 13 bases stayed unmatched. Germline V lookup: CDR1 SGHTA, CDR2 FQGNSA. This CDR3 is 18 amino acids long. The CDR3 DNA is TGTGCCAGCAGTTTAACACCCAGACTAGCGGGAGGACACAATGAGCAGTTCTTC. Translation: CASSLTPRLAGGHNEQFF.

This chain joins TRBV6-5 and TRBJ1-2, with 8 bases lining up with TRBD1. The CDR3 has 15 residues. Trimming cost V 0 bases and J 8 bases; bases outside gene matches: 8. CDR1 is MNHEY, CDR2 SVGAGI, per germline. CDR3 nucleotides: TGTGCCAGCAGTTACTCGAGCCGACAGGGGAAAGGCTACACCTTC. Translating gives CASSYSSRQGKGYTF.

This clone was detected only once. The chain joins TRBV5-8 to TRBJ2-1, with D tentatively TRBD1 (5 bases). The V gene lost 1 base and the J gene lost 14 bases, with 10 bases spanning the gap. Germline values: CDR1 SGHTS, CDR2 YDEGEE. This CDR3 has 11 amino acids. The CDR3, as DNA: TGTGCCAGCAGCTTGTCAGGGTTCGAGTTCTTC. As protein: CASSLSGFEFF.

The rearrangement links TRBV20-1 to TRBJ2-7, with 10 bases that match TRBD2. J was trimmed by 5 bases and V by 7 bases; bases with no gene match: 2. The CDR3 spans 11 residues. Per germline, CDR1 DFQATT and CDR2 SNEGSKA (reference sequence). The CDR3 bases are TGCAGTGTCCTAGCGGGAGACGAGCAGTACTTC. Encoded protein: CSVLAGDEQYF.

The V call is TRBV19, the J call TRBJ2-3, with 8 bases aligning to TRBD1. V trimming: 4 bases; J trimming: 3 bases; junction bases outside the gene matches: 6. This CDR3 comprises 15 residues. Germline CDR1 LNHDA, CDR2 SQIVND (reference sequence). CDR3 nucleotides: TGTGCCAGTAGTACCGGACAGGGTCAAACAGATACGCAGTATTTT. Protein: CASSTGQGQTDTQYF. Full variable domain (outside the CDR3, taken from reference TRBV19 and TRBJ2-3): DGGITQSPKYLFRKEGQNVTLSCEQNLNHDAMYWYRQDPGQGLRLIYYSQIVNDFQKGDIAEGYSVSREKKESFPLTVTSAQKNPTAFYLCASSTGQGQTDTQYFGPGTRLTVL.

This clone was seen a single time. The CDR3 loop reads CASSVGQVSGNTIYF. The CDR3 bases are TGTGCCAGCAGCGTGGGACAGGTTTCTGGAAACACCATATATTTT. The chain carries TRBV9 and TRBJ1-3; 8 nucleotides line up with TRBD1. In germline, CDR1 is SGDLS, CDR2 YYNGEE. Germline trimming cut 2 bases from V and 1 base from J; bases unmatched to any gene: 2. The CDR3 length is 15 residues.

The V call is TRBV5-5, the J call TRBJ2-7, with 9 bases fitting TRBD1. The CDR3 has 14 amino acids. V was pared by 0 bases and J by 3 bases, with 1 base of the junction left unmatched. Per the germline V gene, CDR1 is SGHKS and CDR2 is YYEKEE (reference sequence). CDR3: CASSLGQGGYEQYF. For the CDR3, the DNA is TGTGCCAGCAGCTTGGGACAGGGGGGCTACGAGCAGTACTTC.

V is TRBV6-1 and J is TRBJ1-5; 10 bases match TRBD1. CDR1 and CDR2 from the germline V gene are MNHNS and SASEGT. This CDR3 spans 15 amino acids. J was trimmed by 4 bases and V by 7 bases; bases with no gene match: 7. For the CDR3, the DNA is TGTGCCAGCAATCGGGACAGGGGAGGGAATCAGCCCCAGCATTTT. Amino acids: CASNRDRGGNQPQHF.

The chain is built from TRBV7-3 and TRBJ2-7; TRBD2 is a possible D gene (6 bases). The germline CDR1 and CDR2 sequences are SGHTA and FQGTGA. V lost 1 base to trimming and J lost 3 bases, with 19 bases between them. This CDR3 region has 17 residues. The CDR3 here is CASSLNPGILADYEQYF. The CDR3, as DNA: TGTGCCAGCAGCTTAAACCCCGGGATATTAGCGGACTACGAGCAGTACTTC.

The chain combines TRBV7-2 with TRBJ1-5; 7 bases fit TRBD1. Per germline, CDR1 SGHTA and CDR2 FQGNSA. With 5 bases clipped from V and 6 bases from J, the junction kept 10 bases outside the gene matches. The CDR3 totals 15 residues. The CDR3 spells CASSRERGRIQPQHF. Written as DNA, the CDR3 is TGTGCCAGCAGCCGCGAGAGGGGGCGCATTCAGCCCCAGCATTTT.

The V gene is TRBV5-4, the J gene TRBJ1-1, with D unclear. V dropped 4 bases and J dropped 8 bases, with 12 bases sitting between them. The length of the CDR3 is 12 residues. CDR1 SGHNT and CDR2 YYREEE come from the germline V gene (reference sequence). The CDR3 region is CASSAQNAEAFF. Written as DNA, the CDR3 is TGTGCCAGCAGCGCACAGAACGCAGAAGCTTTCTTT.

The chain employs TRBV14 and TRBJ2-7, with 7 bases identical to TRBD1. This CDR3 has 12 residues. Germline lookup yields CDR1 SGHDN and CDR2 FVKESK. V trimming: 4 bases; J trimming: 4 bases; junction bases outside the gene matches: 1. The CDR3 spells CASSRTGYEQYF. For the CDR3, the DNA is TGTGCCAGCAGCCGGACAGGATACGAGCAGTACTTC.

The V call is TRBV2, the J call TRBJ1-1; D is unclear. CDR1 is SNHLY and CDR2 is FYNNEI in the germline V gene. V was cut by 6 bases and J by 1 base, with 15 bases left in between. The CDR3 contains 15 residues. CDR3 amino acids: CASRGYSAPNTEAFF. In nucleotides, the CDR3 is TGTGCCAGCAGGGGCTACAGTGCTCCGAACACTGAAGCTTTCTTT.

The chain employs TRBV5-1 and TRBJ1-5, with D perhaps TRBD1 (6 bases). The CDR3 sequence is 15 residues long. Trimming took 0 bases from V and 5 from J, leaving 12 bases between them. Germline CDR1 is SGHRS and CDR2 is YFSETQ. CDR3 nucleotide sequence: TGCGCCAGCAGCTTGGTTACAGGGAATGATCAGCCCCAGCATTTT. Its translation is CASSLVTGNDQPQHF.